This T cell receptor beta chain was documented in a study of blood T cell repertoires in COVID-19. The CDR3 consists of 15 residues. After removal of 3 bases from V and 8 bases from J, the junction contained 10 bases not matched to a gene. CDR1 and CDR2 from the germline V gene are KGHSH and LQKENI. The assay was immunoSEQ multiplex PCR, and TCRdb's table has in-frame clones only and misses some. The repertoire holds fewer than 350,000 clones, with about nine tenths as singletons. The chain links TRBV18 to TRBJ1-2; 9 nucleotides line up with TRBD1. Sequencing input: PBMCs or T cells enriched from blood (not recorded which). The sequence was collected from a man between 60 and 75 years old who had recovered from COVID-19. CDR3 sequence reads: CASSPSQGQGGGYTF. The CDR3 DNA reads TGTGCCAGCTCACCGAGCCAGGGACAGGGTGGCGGCTACACCTTC.